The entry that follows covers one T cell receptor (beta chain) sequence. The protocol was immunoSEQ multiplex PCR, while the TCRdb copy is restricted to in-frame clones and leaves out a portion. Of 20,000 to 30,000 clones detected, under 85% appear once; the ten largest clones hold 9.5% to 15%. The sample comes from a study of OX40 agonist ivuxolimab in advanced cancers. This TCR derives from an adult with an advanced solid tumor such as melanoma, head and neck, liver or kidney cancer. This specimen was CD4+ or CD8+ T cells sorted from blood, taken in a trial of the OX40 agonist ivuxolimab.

CDR3 sequence: CASSLPGTGYGYTF. The CDR3 DNA follows: TGCGCCAGCAGCTTGCCAGGGACAGGATATGGCTACACCTTC. The chain links TRBV5-1 to TRBJ1-2, with TRBD1 matching 8 bases. CDR1 and CDR2 from the germline V gene are SGHRS and YFSETQ. The CDR3 runs to 14 residues. Trimming at V came to 1 base and at J to 5 bases, leaving 4 bases not matched to a gene.